This TCR beta chain came from a study of CD8 T cells in ankylosing spondylitis. Study conclusions and caveats: Reportedly, disease-linked clones are significantly enriched in ankylosing spondylitis patients' matched synovial fluid. Ankylosing spondylitis blood appeared to carry a characteristic TCR beta motif of roughly 8 highly homologous variants.

Ten or more counts support this clonotype. Its antigen is undetermined. The CDR3 runs to 16 residues. Germline loops: CDR1 SEHNR, CDR2 FQNEAQ (reference sequence). J was trimmed by 2 bases and V by 5 bases; bases with no gene match: 7. The TCR beta libraries were generated through quantitative 5'-RACE incorporating molecular barcodes. One entry per CDR3 protein, called by TCRdb with MiXCR from the 5' RACE reads. Here the sample spans 700,000 to 1,000,000 distinct CDR3 sequences, 12% being singletons. This clonotype was sampled from a male donor with ankylosing spondylitis. Sequencing input: blood, either unsorted or a sorted T cell fraction (not recorded which). The gene calls are TRBV7-9 and TRBJ2-3, with TRBD2 matching over 10 bases. The CDR3 region has the DNA TGTGCCAGCAGCCCCGGACTAGCGGCTTCCACAGATACGCAGTATTTT. This translates into CASSPGLAASTDTQYF.